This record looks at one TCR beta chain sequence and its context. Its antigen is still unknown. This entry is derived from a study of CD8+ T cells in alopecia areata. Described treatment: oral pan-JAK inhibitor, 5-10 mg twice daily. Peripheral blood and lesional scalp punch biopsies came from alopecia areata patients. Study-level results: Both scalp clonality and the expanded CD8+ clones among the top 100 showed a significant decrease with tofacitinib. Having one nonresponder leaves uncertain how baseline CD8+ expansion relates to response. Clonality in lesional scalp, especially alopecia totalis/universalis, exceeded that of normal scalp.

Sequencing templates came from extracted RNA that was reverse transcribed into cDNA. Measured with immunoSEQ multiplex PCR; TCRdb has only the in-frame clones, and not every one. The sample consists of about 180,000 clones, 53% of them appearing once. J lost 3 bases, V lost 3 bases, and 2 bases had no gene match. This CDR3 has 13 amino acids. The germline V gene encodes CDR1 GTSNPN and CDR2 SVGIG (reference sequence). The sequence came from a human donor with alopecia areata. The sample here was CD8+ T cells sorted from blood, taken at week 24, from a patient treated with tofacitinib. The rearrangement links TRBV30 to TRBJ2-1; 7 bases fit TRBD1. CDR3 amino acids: CAWSTGVYNEQFF. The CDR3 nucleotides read TGTGCCTGGAGCACAGGGGTCTACAATGAGCAGTTCTTC. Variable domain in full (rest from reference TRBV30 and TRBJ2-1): SQTIHQWPATLVQPVGSPLSLECTVEGTSNPNLYWYRQAAGRGLQLLFYSVGIGQISSEVPQNLSASRPQDRQFILSSKKLLLSDSGFYLCAWSTGVYNEQFFGPGTRLTVL.